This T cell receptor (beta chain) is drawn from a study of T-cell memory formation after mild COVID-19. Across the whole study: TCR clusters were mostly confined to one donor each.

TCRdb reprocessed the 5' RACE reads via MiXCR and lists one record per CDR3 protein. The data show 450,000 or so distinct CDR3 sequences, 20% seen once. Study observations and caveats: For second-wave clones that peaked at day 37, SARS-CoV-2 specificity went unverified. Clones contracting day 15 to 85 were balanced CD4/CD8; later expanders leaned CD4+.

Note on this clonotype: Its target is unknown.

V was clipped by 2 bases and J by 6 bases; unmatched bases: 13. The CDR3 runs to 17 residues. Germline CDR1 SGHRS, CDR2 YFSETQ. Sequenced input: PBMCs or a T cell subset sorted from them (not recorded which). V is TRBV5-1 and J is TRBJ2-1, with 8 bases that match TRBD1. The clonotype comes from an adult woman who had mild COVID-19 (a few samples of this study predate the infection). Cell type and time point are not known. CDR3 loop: CASSFRQGFPGANEQFF. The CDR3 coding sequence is TGCGCCAGCAGCTTCCGACAGGGGTTTCCTGGGGCCAATGAGCAGTTCTTC.